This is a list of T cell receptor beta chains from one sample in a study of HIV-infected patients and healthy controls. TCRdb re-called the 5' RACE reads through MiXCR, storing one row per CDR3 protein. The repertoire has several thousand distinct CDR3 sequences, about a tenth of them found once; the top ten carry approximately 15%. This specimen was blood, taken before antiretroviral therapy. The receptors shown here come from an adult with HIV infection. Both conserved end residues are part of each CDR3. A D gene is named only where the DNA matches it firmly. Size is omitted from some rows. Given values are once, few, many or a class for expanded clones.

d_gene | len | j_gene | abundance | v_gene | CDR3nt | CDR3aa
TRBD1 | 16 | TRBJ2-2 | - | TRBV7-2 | TGTGCCAGCAGCGGACAGGGATTCTCGAACACCGGGGAGCTGTTTTTT | CASSGQGFSNTGELFF
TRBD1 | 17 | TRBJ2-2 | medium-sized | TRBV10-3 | TGTGCCATCAGTGAAACAGGGGGCAGGGCAAACACCGGGGAGCTGTTTTTT | CAISETGGRANTGELFF
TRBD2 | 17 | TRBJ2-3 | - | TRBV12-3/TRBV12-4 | TGTGCCAGCAGTTTTCAAGGGACTAGCGGGAGTAAGGATACGCAGTATTTT | CASSFQGTSGSKDTQYF
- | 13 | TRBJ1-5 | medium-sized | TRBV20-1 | TGCAGTGCTAGAGAGACGGGGAATCAGCCCCAGCATTTT | CSARETGNQPQHF
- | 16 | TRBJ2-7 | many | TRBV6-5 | TGTGCCAGCACCCAGCTCGGGGGATTCGCATCCTACGAGCAGTACTTC | CASTQLGGFASYEQYF
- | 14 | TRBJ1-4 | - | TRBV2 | TGTGCCAGCAGTGACCCCGTACGCAAAGAAAAACTGTTTTTT | CASSDPVRKEKLFF
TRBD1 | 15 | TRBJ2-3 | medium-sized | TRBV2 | TGTGCCAGCATGACCCCGACAGGGGCCCAAGATACGCAGTATTTT | CASMTPTGAQDTQYF
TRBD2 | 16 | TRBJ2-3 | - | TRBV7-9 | TGTGCCAGCAGCACAGTAGCGGGAGGTCCCACAGATACGCAGTATTTT | CASSTVAGGPTDTQYF
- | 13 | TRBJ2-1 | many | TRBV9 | TGTGCCAGCAGCGTAGGAGGCGGGGAGGAGCAGTTCTTC | CASSVGGGEEQFF
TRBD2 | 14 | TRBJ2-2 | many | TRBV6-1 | TGTGCCAGCAGTACTAGCGGGGACACCGGGGAGCTGTTTTTT | CASSTSGDTGELFF
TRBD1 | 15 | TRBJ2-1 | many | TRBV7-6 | TGTGCCAGCAGCTGGCGGGACAGGGGAATTGGTGAGCAGTTCTTC | CASSWRDRGIGEQFF
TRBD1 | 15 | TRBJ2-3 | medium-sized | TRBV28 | TGTGCCAGCACCTTGGACAGGGGCGGCACAGATACGCAGTATTTT | CASTLDRGGTDTQYF
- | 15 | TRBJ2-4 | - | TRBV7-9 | TGTGCCAGCAGCTTAGAAGGAATGGACAAAAACATTCAGTACTTC | CASSLEGMDKNIQYF
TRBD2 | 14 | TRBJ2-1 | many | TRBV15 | TGTGCCACCAGCAGAGATTTGGGCGGGAGGGCCGAGTTCTTC | CATSRDLGGRAEFF
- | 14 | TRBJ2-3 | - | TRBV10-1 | TGCGCCAGCAGTGAGTCGAACCCGGCTAATACGCAGTATTTT | CASSESNPANTQYF
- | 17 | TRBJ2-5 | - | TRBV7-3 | TGTGCCAGCAGCGCCGACAGGACAACTATGAACCAAGAGACCCAGTACTTC | CASSADRTTMNQETQYF
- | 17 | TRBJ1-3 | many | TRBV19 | TGTGCCAGTAGTATCTACCCCTTCATCCCATCTGGAAACACCATATATTTT | CASSIYPFIPSGNTIYF
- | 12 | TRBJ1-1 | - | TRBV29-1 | TGCAGCGTTGTCGGTCTATACACTGAAGCTTTCTTT | CSVVGLYTEAFF
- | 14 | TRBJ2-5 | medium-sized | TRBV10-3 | TGTGCCATCAGTGAGGGAAGGGGGTCAGAGACCCAGTACTTC | CAISEGRGSETQYF
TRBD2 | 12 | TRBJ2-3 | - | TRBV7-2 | TGTGCCAGCAGCTTTTATAGCGGGGACCAGTATTTT | CASSFYSGDQYF
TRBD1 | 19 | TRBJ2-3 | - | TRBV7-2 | TGTGCCAGCAGCTTAATGTTGTCAAGGGGACAGGGGGCCGCAGATACGCAGTATTTT | CASSLMLSRGQGAADTQYF